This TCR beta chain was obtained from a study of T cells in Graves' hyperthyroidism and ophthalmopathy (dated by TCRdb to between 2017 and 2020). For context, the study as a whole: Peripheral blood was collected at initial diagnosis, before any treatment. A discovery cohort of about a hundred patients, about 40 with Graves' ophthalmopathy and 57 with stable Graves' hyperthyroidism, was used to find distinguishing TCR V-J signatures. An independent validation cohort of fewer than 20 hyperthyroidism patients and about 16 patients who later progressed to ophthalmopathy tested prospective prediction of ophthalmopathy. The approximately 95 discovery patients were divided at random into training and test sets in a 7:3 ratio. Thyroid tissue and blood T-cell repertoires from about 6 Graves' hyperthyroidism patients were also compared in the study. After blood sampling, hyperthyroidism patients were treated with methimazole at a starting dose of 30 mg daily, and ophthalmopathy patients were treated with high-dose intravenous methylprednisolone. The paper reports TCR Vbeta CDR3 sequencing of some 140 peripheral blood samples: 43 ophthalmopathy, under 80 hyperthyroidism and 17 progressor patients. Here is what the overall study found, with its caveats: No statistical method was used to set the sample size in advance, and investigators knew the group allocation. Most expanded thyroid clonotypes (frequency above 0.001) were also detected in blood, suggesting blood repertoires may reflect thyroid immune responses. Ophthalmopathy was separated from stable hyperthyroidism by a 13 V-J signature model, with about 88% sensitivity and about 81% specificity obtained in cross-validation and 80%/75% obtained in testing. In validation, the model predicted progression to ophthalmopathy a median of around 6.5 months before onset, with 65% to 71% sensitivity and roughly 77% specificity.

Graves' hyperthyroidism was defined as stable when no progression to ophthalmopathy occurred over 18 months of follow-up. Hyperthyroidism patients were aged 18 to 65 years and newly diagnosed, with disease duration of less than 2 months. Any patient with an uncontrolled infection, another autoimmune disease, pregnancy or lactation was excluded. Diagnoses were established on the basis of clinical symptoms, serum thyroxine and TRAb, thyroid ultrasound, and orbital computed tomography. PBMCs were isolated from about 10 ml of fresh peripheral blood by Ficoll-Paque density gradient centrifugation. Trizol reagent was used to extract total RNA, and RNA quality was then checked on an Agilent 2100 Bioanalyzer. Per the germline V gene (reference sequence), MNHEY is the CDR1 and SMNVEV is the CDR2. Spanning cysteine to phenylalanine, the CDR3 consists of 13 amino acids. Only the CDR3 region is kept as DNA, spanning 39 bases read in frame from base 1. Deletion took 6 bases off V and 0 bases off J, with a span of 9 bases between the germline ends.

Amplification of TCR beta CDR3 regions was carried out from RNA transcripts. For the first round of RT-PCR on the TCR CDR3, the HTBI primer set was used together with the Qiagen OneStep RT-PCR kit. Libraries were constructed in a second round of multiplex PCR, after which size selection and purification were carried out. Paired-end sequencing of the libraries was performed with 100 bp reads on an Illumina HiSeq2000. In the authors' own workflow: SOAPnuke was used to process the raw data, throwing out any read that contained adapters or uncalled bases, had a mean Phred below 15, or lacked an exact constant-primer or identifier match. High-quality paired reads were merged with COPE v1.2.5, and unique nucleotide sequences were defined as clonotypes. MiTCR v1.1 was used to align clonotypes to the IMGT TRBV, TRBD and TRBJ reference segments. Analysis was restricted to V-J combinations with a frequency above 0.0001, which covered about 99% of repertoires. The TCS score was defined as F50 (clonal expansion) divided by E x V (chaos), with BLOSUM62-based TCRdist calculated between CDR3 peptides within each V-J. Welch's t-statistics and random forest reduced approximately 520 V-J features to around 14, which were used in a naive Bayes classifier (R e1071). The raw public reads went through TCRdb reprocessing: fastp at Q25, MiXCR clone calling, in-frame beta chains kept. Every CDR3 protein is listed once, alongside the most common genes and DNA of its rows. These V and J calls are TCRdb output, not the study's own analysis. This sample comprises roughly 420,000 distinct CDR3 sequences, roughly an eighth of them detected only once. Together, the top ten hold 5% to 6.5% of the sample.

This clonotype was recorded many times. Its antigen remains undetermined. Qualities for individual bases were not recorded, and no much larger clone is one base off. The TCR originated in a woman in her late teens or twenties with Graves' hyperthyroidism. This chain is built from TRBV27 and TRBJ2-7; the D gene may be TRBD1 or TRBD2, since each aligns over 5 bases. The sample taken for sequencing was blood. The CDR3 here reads CASSLGTSYEQYF. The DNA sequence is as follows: TGTGCCAGCAGCTTAGGGACCTCCTACGAGCAGTACTTC.